Each of the 16 T cell receptor beta chains below was sequenced from the same sample in a study of T cells in Graves' hyperthyroidism and ophthalmopathy (dated by TCRdb to between 2017 and 2020). The library was built by means of multiplex PCR. Sequencing relied on an Illumina HiSeq 2000. The TCR beta CDR3 regions were amplified from RNA transcripts. A first-round RT-PCR of the TCR CDR3 used the HTBI primer set with the Qiagen OneStep RT-PCR kit. TCRdb applied fastp at Q25 and MiXCR to the public reads, then kept only in-frame beta chains. For every CDR3 protein sequence, its rows merge into one entry that carries the most common genes and DNA. This sample lists around 350,000 distinct CDR3 sequences; over 15% were detected once. 3% to 4.5% of the sample rests with the top ten. Input material: blood. These receptors all stem from a woman aged 18-29 years with Graves' hyperthyroidism.

In this sample, this clonotype turned up many times. The chain has TRBV24-1 and TRBJ1-1; TRBD1 might be the D (5 bases). The germline V gene encodes CDR1 KGHDR and CDR2 SFDVKD. This CDR3 is built from 13 residues. The ends were cut back, 7 bases at V and 3 bases at J, with 11 bases in the middle. The CDR3 DNA follows: TGTGCCACCAGAGGACACAGCGACACTGAAGCTTTCTTT. Translating it yields CATRGHSDTEAFF.

This clonotype was recorded many times. This chain joins TRBV6-5 and TRBJ2-5; TRBD1 might be the D (5 bases). Germline CDR1 and CDR2: MNHEY and SVGAGI. The CDR3 sequence is 14 residues long. Trimming removed 0 bases at V and 4 bases at J, with 9 bases between. The chain's CDR3 is CASSYSLQGETQYF. The DNA for the CDR3 is TGTGCCAGCAGTTACTCGTTGCAGGGAGAGACCCAGTACTTC.

This clonotype was seen many times. The chain couples TRBV6-1 to TRBJ2-3; TRBD1 aligns across 8 bases. This CDR3 comprises 17 residues. V was pared by 0 bases and J by 2 bases, with 7 bases of the junction left unmatched. Looked up from germline, CDR1 is MNHNS and CDR2 is SASEGT. CDR3 sequence reads: CASSEARQGAFTDTQYF. The CDR3, as DNA: TGTGCCAGCAGTGAAGCCCGGCAGGGGGCCTTCACAGATACGCAGTATTTT.

This clonotype came up many times. The chain has TRBV11-2 and TRBJ1-5; tentative D call: TRBD1 (5 bases). Trimming took 5 bases from V and 0 from J, leaving 11 bases between them. This CDR3 region has 15 residues. CDR1 and CDR2 from the germline V gene are SGHAT and FQNNGV. CDR3 sequence reads: CASSRGGYSNQPQHF. CDR3 coding DNA: TGTGCCAGCAGCCGCGGGGGGTATAGCAATCAGCCCCAGCATTTT.

The table lists this clonotype with many counts. J is TRBJ1-6 and V is TRBV12-3 or TRBV12-4, with D tentatively TRBD1 (6 bases). The germline V and J ends were trimmed by 8 bases and 9 bases, with 17 bases remaining between them. The CDR3 is 14 amino acids. CDR3 amino acids: CASEGGFVGSPLHF. The CDR3 DNA reads TGTGCCAGCGAGGGGGGTTTCGTGGGTTCACCCCTCCACTTT.

This clonotype came up a few times. This chain links TRBV20-1 with TRBJ2-7; TRBD2 aligns across 7 bases. Germline trimming cut 6 bases from V and 3 bases from J; bases unmatched to any gene: 11. Germline values: CDR1 DFQATT, CDR2 SNEGSKA (reference sequence). This CDR3 contains 14 residues. The CDR3 bases are TGCAGTGCCCCTTTGGGCGGGAGCGGCTACGAGCAGTACTTC. Protein sequence: CSAPLGGSGYEQYF.

The gene calls are TRBV15 and TRBJ1-1; D gene unclear. The germline V gene encodes CDR1 LNHNV and CDR2 YYDKDF (reference sequence). This CDR3 region has 14 residues. V was pared by 1 base and J by 5 bases, with 11 bases between. CDR3 loop: CATSRVRGWTEAFF. The CDR3 DNA reads as TGTGCCACCAGCAGAGTACGGGGTTGGACTGAAGCTTTCTTT.

The J gene is TRBJ2-7, the V gene TRBV12-3 or TRBV12-4; TRBD2 agrees at 10 bases. Trimming took 3 bases from V and 6 from J; bases not matched to a gene: 11. The CDR3 consists of 16 residues. This chain's CDR3 is CASSLGWASGRGEQYF. The CDR3 nucleotides are TGTGCCAGCAGTTTGGGGTGGGCTAGCGGGAGAGGCGAGCAGTACTTC.

This chain links TRBV28 with TRBJ1-2; D perhaps matches TRBD1 (5 bases). V lost 10 bases and J 2 bases, leaving 20 bases between the germline ends. The germline gives CDR1 MDHEN, CDR2 SYDVKM. This CDR3 has 15 residues. In DNA form, the CDR3 reads TGTGCCATCAGAACACAGGTGGCAGAGAACTATGGCTACACCTTC. It translates to CAIRTQVAENYGYTF.

The sample holds many counts of this clonotype. The V and J genes are TRBV11-2 and TRBJ2-1; D remains unclear. V was cut by 5 bases and J by 6 bases, with 11 bases left in between. The germline gives CDR1 SGHAT, CDR2 FQNNGV. CDR3 size: 13 residues. The CDR3 sequence is CASSLSGLNEQFF. The CDR3 region has the DNA TGTGCCAGCAGCCTTTCAGGCCTCAATGAGCAGTTCTTC. The full variable domain, in which reference TRBV11-2 and TRBJ2-1 provide the parts outside the CDR3, is EAGVAQSPRYKIIEKRQSVAFWCNPISGHATLYWYQQILGQGPKLLIQFQNNGVVDDSQLPKDRFSAERLKGVDSTLKIQPAKLEDSAVYLCASSLSGLNEQFFGPGTRLTVL.

This clonotype was counted many times. The chain combines TRBV5-6 with TRBJ2-7, with 7 bases identical to TRBD2. From germline, CDR1 is SGHDT and CDR2 YYEEEE. Losses at the gene ends were 3 bases for V and 6 bases for J; bases not matched to a gene: 3. This CDR3 has 12 amino acids. The CDR3, as DNA: TGTGCCAGCAGCTGGGCGGGAGTCGAGCAGTACTTC. This translates into CASSWAGVEQYF.

At least ten counts were recorded for this clonotype. The V and J genes are TRBV29-1 and TRBJ2-7, with 7 bases lining up with TRBD1. The CDR3 totals 13 residues. V was clipped by 5 bases and J by 0 bases; unmatched bases: 4. Per the germline V gene, CDR1 is SQVTM and CDR2 is ANQGSEA. The CDR3 nucleotides are TGCAGCGTTATGGACAGGAACTCCTACGAGCAGTACTTC. Translated, it gives CSVMDRNSYEQYF.

There are many counts of this clonotype. A much larger clonotype is one base distant, so this may be a read error. This chain links TRBV6-1 with TRBJ2-7; 11 bases are shared with TRBD1. Germline trimming cut 1 base from V and 2 bases from J; bases unmatched to any gene: 1. Germline V lookup: CDR1 MNHNS, CDR2 SASEGT. The CDR3 has 15 residues. The CDR3 loop reads CASSEGTGGAYEQYF. The CDR3 nucleotides are TGTGCCAGCAGTGAAGGGACAGGGGGCGCCTACGAGCAGTACTTC.

This clonotype was seen repeatedly, ten times or more. The genes are TRBV5-1 and TRBJ1-1; D might be TRBD1 (5 bases). The germline V and J ends were trimmed by 4 bases and 11 bases, with 12 bases remaining between them. Germline V gene sequence: CDR1 SGHRS, CDR2 YFSETQ. The CDR3 contains 11 residues. The CDR3 DNA is TGCGCCAGCAGCGCTCAGGGCCCGGCTTTCTTT. The encoded protein is CASSAQGPAFF.

This clonotype was seen repeatedly, ten times or more. The chain couples TRBV4-1 to TRBJ2-5; 12 positions agree with TRBD2. Germline V CDR1 and CDR2: MGHRA, YSYEKL. The CDR3 contains 15 residues. Germline trimming cut 3 bases from V and 2 bases from J; bases unmatched to any gene: 1. The CDR3: CASSHTSGRQETQYF. In DNA form, the CDR3 reads TGCGCCAGCAGCCATACTAGCGGGAGGCAAGAGACCCAGTACTTC.

This clonotype showed up just a few times. The gene calls are TRBV7-8 and TRBJ1-2, with D possibly matching TRBD1 (5 bases). V shed 1 base and J shed 4 bases, with 13 bases lying between them. The CDR3 is made up of 15 amino acids. Germline CDR1 reads SGHVS; CDR2 reads FQNEAQ. The CDR3 loop is CASSLGGGGSYGYTF. CDR3 DNA: TGTGCCAGCAGCTTAGGGGGGGGAGGAAGCTATGGCTACACCTTC.